This TCR beta chain comes out of a study of cytotoxic CD8 clonotypes in ibrutinib-treated CLL. Study-level background: After a median of about 70 months, some 15 patients stayed remitted and roughly 12 progressed; responses had been partial in about 24 and complete in 2. Per sample, productive templates averaged 255,043 and productive rearrangements averaged roughly 91,000.

Sequenced by immunoSEQ multiplex PCR; TCRdb stores in-frame clones only, minus some. The sample shows roughly 160,000 clones, 81% of them seen only once. This clone was counted a single time. CDR1 is KGHSH and CDR2 is LQKENI in the germline V gene. V was clipped by 2 bases and J by 2 bases, with 10 bases between them. CDR3 length: 14 residues. About 2.2 micrograms of genomic DNA came from cryopreserved PBMCs for TCR beta libraries. The sequence derives from a human donor with chronic lymphocytic leukemia. The rearrangement uses TRBV18 and TRBJ2-7; tentative D call: TRBD2 (5 bases). The source material was PBMCs, sampled after 12 months of ibrutinib treatment. DNA for the CDR3: TGTGCCAGCTCACCATCGAGGGAAGCCTACGAGCAGTACTTC. It specifies CASSPSREAYEQYF.